Each of the 25 T cell receptor beta chains below was sequenced from the same sample in a study of cytomegalovirus exposure and HLA in healthy donors. PCR used 60 Vbeta primers and 13 Jbeta primers. Sequencing used immunoSEQ multiplex PCR; TCRdb keeps in-frame clones, though not all of them. The sample has 150,000 to 250,000 clones, 82% seen once. Source material: PBMCs. The receptors stem from a woman aged 45-59 years in good health and CMV-seropositive.

The J gene is TRBJ1-5, the V gene TRBV9; D call uncertain. The CDR3 contains 11 residues. Per the germline V gene, CDR1 is SGDLS and CDR2 is YYNGEE. With 9 bases removed from V and 4 bases from J, the gap between germline ends came to 8 bases. Here the CDR3 DNA reads TGTGCCAACTTAAATAATCAGCCCCAGCATTTT. Encoded protein: CANLNNQPQHF.

The rearrangement links TRBV10-3 to TRBJ1-1; a possible D gene is TRBD1 (6 bases). Trimming took 4 bases from V and 2 from J, leaving 11 bases between them. Germline V gene lookup returns CDR1 ENHRY and CDR2 SYGVKD. The CDR3 runs to 14 residues. The CDR3 nucleotides are TGTGCCATCAGTGTAGGACAGCCTAACACTGAAGCTTTCTTT. It translates to CAISVGQPNTEAFF.

This chain links TRBV11-2 with TRBJ2-3; 10 nucleotides align to TRBD2. This CDR3 is built from 19 residues. From germline, CDR1 is SGHAT and CDR2 FQNNGV. Trimming removed 1 base from V and 4 bases from J; junction bases left unmatched: 14. CDR3 nucleotides: TGTGCCAGCAGCTTAGCCTTTTTTTCGGCTAGCGGGAGCCCAGATACGCAGTATTTT. Translating gives CASSLAFFSASGSPDTQYF.

The V call is TRBV27, the J call TRBJ2-2; D unclear. From germline, CDR1 is MNHEY and CDR2 SMNVEV (reference sequence). This CDR3 contains 16 residues. V was trimmed by 6 bases and J by 0 bases, leaving 14 bases between them. The CDR3 sequence is CASRELRLANTGELFF. CDR3 nucleotides: TGTGCCAGCAGGGAACTCAGACTCGCGAACACCGGGGAGCTGTTTTTT.

The chain has TRBV2 and TRBJ1-1; a possible D gene is TRBD1 (6 bases). The CDR3 consists of 14 residues. The germline gives CDR1 SNHLY, CDR2 FYNNEI. The V end lost 7 bases, the J end lost 1 base, and 13 bases lay between the germline ends. CDR3 protein: CASNTQGQNTEAFF. Written as DNA, the CDR3 is TGTGCCAGCAATACACAGGGACAGAACACTGAAGCTTTCTTT.

The chain's CDR3 is CAISAQEATDTQYF. CDR3 nucleotides: TGTGCCATCAGTGCCCAGGAGGCCACAGATACGCAGTATTTT. This rearrangement joins TRBV10-3 to TRBJ2-3; TRBD2 might be the D (5 bases). Trimming pared 4 bases from V and 2 bases from J, leaving 10 bases between. The CDR3 totals 14 residues. CDR1 and CDR2 from the germline V gene are ENHRY and SYGVKD.

The rearrangement joins TRBV2 to TRBJ2-2; D might be TRBD1 (7 bases). V was shortened by 5 bases and J by 7 bases, with 14 bases between the two germline ends. The CDR3 consists of 14 residues. The V gene's germline CDR1 is SNHLY and CDR2 FYNNEI. The CDR3 DNA reads TGTGCCAGCAGTTTGCAGGGGGGTAGCGGGGAGCTGTTTTTT. Its translation is CASSLQGGSGELFF.

The V gene is TRBV28, the J gene TRBJ1-3; TRBD1 agrees at 7 bases. The CDR3 is made up of 14 amino acids. Germline CDR1 is MDHEN and CDR2 is SYDVKM. V dropped 6 bases and J dropped 4; count of bases not matched to a gene: 6. Here the CDR3 DNA reads TGTGCCAGCAGCCTTGACAGGGTCGGAAACACCATATATTTT. It encodes CASSLDRVGNTIYF. Filled out from reference TRBV28 and TRBJ1-3, the complete variable domain reads DVKVTQSSRYLVKRTGEKVFLECVQDMDHENMFWYRQDPGLGLRLIYFSYDVKMKEKGDIPEGYSVSREKKERFSLILESASTNQTSMYLCASSLDRVGNTIYFGEGSWLTVV.

The CDR3 loop reads CASSPRQENEKLFF. The CDR3 DNA sequence: TGTGCCAGCTCACCAAGACAGGAGAATGAAAAACTGTTTTTT. The chain combines TRBV18 with TRBJ1-4; a weak D match, TRBD1 (6 bases). Trimming took 2 bases from V and 5 from J, leaving 9 bases between them. Germline V CDR1 and CDR2: KGHSH, LQKENI. CDR3 size: 14 residues.

The chain combines TRBV7-8 with TRBJ1-5, with TRBD1 as a possible D gene (6 bases). CDR3 size: 16 residues. CDR1 SGHVS and CDR2 FQNEAQ come from the germline V gene. The germline V and J ends were trimmed by 1 base and 5 bases, with 15 bases remaining between them. The CDR3 here is CASSLGEGTRDQPQHF. The CDR3 bases are TGTGCCAGCAGCTTAGGTGAAGGGACACGAGATCAGCCCCAGCATTTT.

This chain's CDR3 is CASSPQATNYGYTF. The CDR3 DNA reads as TGCGCCAGCAGCCCCCAGGCCACTAACTATGGCTACACCTTC. The chain combines TRBV5-1 with TRBJ1-2, with D unresolved. The germline V gene encodes CDR1 SGHRS and CDR2 YFSETQ. This CDR3 spans 14 amino acids. V was clipped by 4 bases and J by 0 bases, with 10 bases between them.

With regard to this clone: One junction end disagrees with the germline gene, perhaps due to a read error. This sequence joins TRBV11-2 and TRBJ2-6, with D possibly matching TRBD1 (5 bases). The CDR3 runs 17 residues. Germline values: CDR1 SGHAT, CDR2 FQNNGV. The CDR3 here is CASSFQGRASGANGLTF. The DNA of the CDR3 is TGTGCCAGCAGCTTCCAGGGAAGGGCCTCTGGGGCCAACGGCCTGACTTTC.

The J gene is TRBJ1-2, the V gene TRBV28; D remains unclear. CDR1 and CDR2 (germline): MDHEN, SYDVKM. The CDR3 consists of 14 residues. V was pared by 2 bases and J by 4 bases, with 11 bases between. This chain's CDR3 is CASSLNSLGYGYTF. The CDR3 DNA sequence: TGTGCCAGCAGTTTAAACAGTTTAGGCTATGGCTACACCTTC.

This clone was seen only once. V gene TRBV29-1 combines with J gene TRBJ1-1, with 8 bases fitting TRBD1. The ends lost 7 bases at V and 0 bases at J; junction bases unmatched: 4. The germline CDR1 and CDR2 sequences are SQVTM and ANQGSEA. The CDR3 is made up of 13 amino acids. The CDR3 DNA follows: TGCAGCGCAAGGGGACAGGTGAACACTGAAGCTTTCTTT. Amino acid sequence: CSARGQVNTEAFF. Complete variable domain (other parts from reference TRBV29-1 and TRBJ1-1): SAVISQKPSRDICQRGTSLTIQCQVDSQVTMMFWYRQQPGQSLTLIATANQGSEATYESGFVIDKFPISRPNLTFSTLTVSNMSPEDSSIYLCSARGQVNTEAFFGQGTRLTVV.

J is TRBJ2-5 and V is TRBV19; 7 nucleotides agree with TRBD1. V was pared by 8 bases and J by 0 bases, with 3 bases of the junction left unmatched. Germline V lookup: CDR1 LNHDA, CDR2 SQIVND (reference sequence). The CDR3 contains 13 residues. The CDR3 region is CASGGQDQETQYF. CDR3 sequence (DNA): TGTGCCAGTGGAGGACAGGACCAAGAGACCCAGTACTTC.

This clone occurred a few times. The chain links TRBV5-1 to TRBJ2-2; TRBD1 agrees at 7 bases. The CDR3 loop spans 16 amino acids. Germline V gene lookup returns CDR1 SGHRS and CDR2 YFSETQ. The V gene end was trimmed by 5 bases and the J gene end by 2 bases; junction bases not matched to a gene: 9. The CDR3 DNA sequence: TGCGCCAGCAGTCCTGCCGGGACAGTCAACACCGGGGAGCTGTTTTTT. The encoded protein is CASSPAGTVNTGELFF.

V is TRBV27 and J is TRBJ1-2; D not resolved. The CDR3 is 15 amino acids. In germline, CDR1 is MNHEY, CDR2 SMNVEV (reference sequence). Trimming removed 1 base from V and 8 bases from J, with 17 bases in between. The CDR3 region is CASSLFYGSVGGYTF. Written as DNA, the CDR3 is TGTGCCAGCAGTTTATTCTACGGGAGTGTGGGCGGCTACACCTTC.

This clone was seen a handful of times. This rearrangement joins TRBV6-5 to TRBJ2-2; TRBD2 matches 7 bases. V gave up 0 bases and J gave up 9 bases; unmatched junction bases: 4. This CDR3 contains 14 residues. Germline V gene data show CDR1 as MNHEY and CDR2 as SVGAGI. CDR3 sequence reads: CASSYSISGRELFF. The CDR3 DNA reads as TGTGCCAGCAGTTACTCGATAAGCGGGAGGGAGCTGTTTTTT.

The rearrangement joins TRBV2 to TRBJ2-5; possible D gene TRBD1, 5 bases. V dropped 3 bases and J dropped 4 bases, with 9 bases sitting between them. CDR1 SNHLY and CDR2 FYNNEI come from the germline V gene. This CDR3 is built from 13 residues. The CDR3 bases are TGTGCCAGCAGTGACGGTAGGGGAGAGACCCAGTACTTC. This gives the protein CASSDGRGETQYF.

The chain combines TRBV19 with TRBJ1-6, with D maybe TRBD1 (5 bases). The length of the CDR3 is 17 residues. Germline CDR1 LNHDA, CDR2 SQIVND (reference sequence). V was cut by 4 bases and J by 4 bases, with 17 bases left in between. The CDR3 is CASSRSQGRYYNSPLHF. As DNA, the CDR3 is TGTGCCAGTAGTAGGAGCCAGGGCCGGTATTATAATTCACCCCTCCACTTT.

The chain recombines TRBV5-4 with TRBJ2-3; D may be TRBD1 (6 bases). The V end was cut by 0 bases, the J end by 3 bases, with 11 bases between. The CDR3 length is 15 residues. Germline-derived CDR1 and CDR2 are SGHNT and YYREEE (reference sequence). This CDR3 reads CASSLGSGATDTQYF. CDR3 DNA sequence: TGTGCCAGCAGCTTGGGATCAGGGGCTACAGATACGCAGTATTTT.

The V gene is TRBV9, the J gene TRBJ2-5; weak D call: TRBD1 (5 bases). Germline lookup yields CDR1 SGDLS and CDR2 YYNGEE. CDR3 length: 15 amino acids. V lost 0 bases and J 2 bases, leaving 11 bases between the germline ends. As DNA, the CDR3 is TGTGCCAGCAGCGTAGGTGTGGGGCGACAAGAGACCCAGTACTTC. Its translation: CASSVGVGRQETQYF.

V usage is TRBV19 and J usage is TRBJ1-2; tentatively, D is TRBD1 (6 bases). Trimming took 7 bases from V and 4 from J, leaving 19 bases between them. The CDR3 runs to 15 residues. The germline V gene encodes CDR1 LNHDA and CDR2 SQIVND (reference sequence). CDR3: CASIPGHSNSYGYTF. The CDR3 coding sequence is TGTGCCAGTATCCCGGGACACTCAAACTCCTATGGCTACACCTTC.

The chain employs TRBV6-1 and TRBJ2-7; D uncertain. The V and J ends lost 4 bases and 0 bases respectively, with 13 bases between them. Germline assignment: CDR1 MNHNS and CDR2 SASEGT. The CDR3 runs 15 residues. The CDR3 is CASSAHLQSSYEQYF. DNA of the CDR3: TGTGCCAGCAGTGCCCACTTACAGAGCTCCTACGAGCAGTACTTC.

The V gene is TRBV19, the J gene TRBJ2-7; D unclear. CDR1 and CDR2 (germline): LNHDA, SQIVND (reference sequence). V lost 2 bases and J lost 1, with 6 bases in between. CDR3 length: 13 residues. The CDR3: CASSIFGSYEQYF. The CDR3 DNA reads as TGTGCCAGTAGTATATTCGGGTCCTACGAGCAGTACTTC.